The clone carrying this TCR beta chain was found a few times. This sample stems from a study of identical twins. The CDR3 spans 13 residues. The germline V gene has CDR1 SNHLY and CDR2 FYNNEI. The V end was cut by 8 bases, the J end by 1 base, with 12 bases between. TCRdb reprocessed the 5' RACE reads via MiXCR and lists one record per CDR3 protein. The data hold a few hundred thousand distinct CDR3 sequences, with about 18% observed a single time. The chain uses TRBV2 and TRBJ2-7; D is possibly TRBD1 (6 bases). Material: naive T cells sorted from blood. This TCR derives from a man in his fifties in good health. In DNA, the CDR3 is TGTGCCAGCGGTCCGGACAGATCCTACGAGCAGTACTTC. Its translation is CASGPDRSYEQYF. The full variable domain, in which reference TRBV2 and TRBJ2-7 provide the parts outside the CDR3, is EPEVTQTPSHQVTQMGQEVILRCVPISNHLYFYWYRQILGQKVEFLVSFYNNEISEKSEIFDDQFSVERPDGSNFTLKIRSTKLEDSAMYFCASGPDRSYEQYFGPGTRLTVT.